These T cell receptor beta chains were read from a single sample in a study of blood T cells in healthy people across ages. TCRdb re-called the 5' RACE reads through MiXCR, storing one row per CDR3 protein. The table has some 1,500,000 distinct CDR3 sequences, approximately 39% seen once; the top ten hold around 4%. The sequenced material came from blood. The receptors here all came from a woman aged 18-29 years in good health. Each CDR3 is given with its conserved first and last residue. Fields, in order: V gene, D gene, CDR3 length, clone size, J gene, CDR3 DNA, CDR3 protein. The D gene is left open where the match is weak. Size is stated for part of the rows, as once, few or many counts, or as a class when the clone is expanded.

V: TRBV13; D: -; length: 13; size: -; J: TRBJ1-1; DNA: TGTGCCAGCACCTATGCTCTAAACACTGAAGCTTTCTTT; CDR3: CASTYALNTEAFF
V: TRBV7-9; D: TRBD2; length: 15; size: -; J: TRBJ2-7; DNA: TGTGCCAGCAGCTTAGCGGTAGCGGGAGGTGACGAGCAGTACTTC; CDR3: CASSLAVAGGDEQYF
V: TRBV14; D: TRBD2; length: 18; size: -; J: TRBJ2-7; DNA: TGTGCCAGCAGCCACGGACTAGCGGGGAAAAGCTCCTACAATGAGCAGTACTTC; CDR3: CASSHGLAGKSSYNEQYF
V: TRBV9; D: -; length: 14; size: -; J: TRBJ2-7; DNA: TGTGCCAGCAGCGTAGACCCCTTCTCCTACGAGCAGTACTTC; CDR3: CASSVDPFSYEQYF
V: TRBV27; D: -; length: 12; size: many; J: TRBJ2-5; DNA: TGTGCCAGCAGTTTAGGGTCCGGGACCCAGTACTTC; CDR3: CASSLGSGTQYF
V: TRBV7-9; D: TRBD2; length: 18; size: -; J: TRBJ2-1; DNA: TGTGCCAGCAGGTACACCCTAAGGGAAGCGGGAGAAGGTAATGAGCAGTTCTTC; CDR3: CASRYTLREAGEGNEQFF
V: TRBV20-1; D: -; length: 12; size: -; J: TRBJ2-3; DNA: TGCAGTGCTAGACCCCACACAGATACGCAGTATTTT; CDR3: CSARPHTDTQYF
V: TRBV7-2; D: TRBD1; length: 17; size: few; J: TRBJ1-2; DNA: TGTGCCAGCAGCTTAAGGGGGCCCCGGACAGACCCGAATGGCTACACCTTC; CDR3: CASSLRGPRTDPNGYTF
V: TRBV6-2/TRBV6-3; D: -; length: 21; size: few; J: TRBJ2-6; DNA: TGTGCCAGCAGTTACGACCACCTTAGACAGGGACTTATGTCTGGGGCCAACGTCCTGACTTTC; CDR3: CASSYDHLRQGLMSGANVLTF
V: TRBV5-6; D: -; length: 15; size: -; J: TRBJ2-1; DNA: TGTGCCAGCAGTTATCTCCGGGACTTCTACAATGAGCAGTTCTTC; CDR3: CASSYLRDFYNEQFF
V: TRBV4-1; D: -; length: 14; size: -; J: TRBJ1-1; DNA: TGCGCCAGCAGCCACCGAGTGGGGAACACTGAAGCTTTCTTT; CDR3: CASSHRVGNTEAFF
V: TRBV7-9; D: TRBD2; length: 16; size: -; J: TRBJ2-7; DNA: TGTGCCAGCAGCTTAGCGCTGCCAGCGGGGGACTACGAGCAGTACTTC; CDR3: CASSLALPAGDYEQYF
V: TRBV7-6; D: TRBD2; length: 17; size: -; J: TRBJ2-3; DNA: TGTGCCAGCAGCTTACAGCTAGCGGGAGCTAGCACAGATACGCAGTATTTT; CDR3: CASSLQLAGASTDTQYF
V: TRBV28; D: -; length: 14; size: few; J: TRBJ1-2; DNA: TGTGCCAGCAGTCTTCCCGGGGAGTCCAGAGGCTACACCTTC; CDR3: CASSLPGESRGYTF
V: TRBV20-1; D: -; length: 14; size: -; J: TRBJ2-4; DNA: TGCAGTGCTACACGGAGGTACAGCCCCTACGGGCAGTACTTC; CDR3: CSATRRYSPYGQYF
V: TRBV20-1; D: -; length: 14; size: once; J: TRBJ1-1; DNA: TGCAGTGCTAGTTTGGCAGGGTTGAACACTGAAGCTTTCTTT; CDR3: CSASLAGLNTEAFF
V: TRBV20-1; D: -; length: 14; size: -; J: TRBJ1-5; DNA: TGCAGTGCTAGAGATGGGCCGCTCAATCAGCCCCAGCATTTT; CDR3: CSARDGPLNQPQHF
V: TRBV20-1; D: -; length: 13; size: few; J: TRBJ2-4; DNA: TGCAGTGCACAGCAGTCAGGTCGAAACATTCAGTACTTC; CDR3: CSAQQSGRNIQYF
V: TRBV6-1; D: -; length: 14; size: -; J: TRBJ2-7; DNA: TGTGCCAGCAGTGATTGGGGAGACGACTACGAGCAGTACTTC; CDR3: CASSDWGDDYEQYF
V: TRBV7-2; D: -; length: 14; size: -; J: TRBJ1-2; DNA: TGTGCCAGCAGCAGGGACCTACCTAACTATGGCTACACCTTC; CDR3: CASSRDLPNYGYTF
V: TRBV29-1; D: -; length: 12; size: -; J: TRBJ2-2; DNA: TGCAGCGCCCTGTTCTCCCCCGGGGAGCTGTTTTTT; CDR3: CSALFSPGELFF
V: TRBV5-1; D: TRBD2; length: 16; size: -; J: TRBJ2-3; DNA: TGCGCCAGCAGCTTGGGGCGCGGGGGGTTCGCAGATACGCAGTATTTT; CDR3: CASSLGRGGFADTQYF
V: TRBV12-3/TRBV12-4; D: -; length: 13; size: many; J: TRBJ1-2; DNA: TGTGCCAGCAGCCGTGGACTTGGCTATGGCTACACCTTC; CDR3: CASSRGLGYGYTF
V: TRBV20-1; D: -; length: 14; size: many; J: TRBJ1-2; DNA: TGCAGTGCTAGAGATCAGGGAAGGAACTATGGCTACACCTTC; CDR3: CSARDQGRNYGYTF
V: TRBV29-1; D: -; length: 14; size: -; J: TRBJ1-1; DNA: TGCAGCGTGGGCGGGGGGGGAATGAACACTGAAGCTTTCTTT; CDR3: CSVGGGGMNTEAFF
V: TRBV29-1; D: TRBD1; length: 19; size: few; J: TRBJ1-1; DNA: TGCAGCGTTGAAAGGCGCATGGGGACAGGGGGCCCAGGGGACACTGAAGCTTTCTTT; CDR3: CSVERRMGTGGPGDTEAFF
V: TRBV5-1; D: TRBD2; length: 16; size: few; J: TRBJ2-3; DNA: TGCGCCAGCAGCTCAGGGACTAGCGGGACATCAGATACGCAGTATTTT; CDR3: CASSSGTSGTSDTQYF
V: TRBV20-1; D: -; length: 13; size: -; J: TRBJ1-1; DNA: TGCAGTGGGTCACAGGGATCAAGGGCTGAAGCTTTCTTT; CDR3: CSGSQGSRAEAFF
V: TRBV7-2; D: -; length: 14; size: few; J: TRBJ2-7; DNA: TGTGCCAGCAGCGTAAGTCCCGAATACTACGAGCAGTACTTC; CDR3: CASSVSPEYYEQYF
V: TRBV6-5; D: -; length: 15; size: -; J: TRBJ1-5; DNA: TGTGCCAGCAGTTCATACTTCGGGAGCAATCAGCCCCAGCATTTT; CDR3: CASSSYFGSNQPQHF
V: TRBV20-1; D: TRBD1; length: 14; size: -; J: TRBJ1-5; DNA: TGCAGTGCTAGAGATGGCCAGGGGGCCCAGCCCCAGCATTTT; CDR3: CSARDGQGAQPQHF
V: TRBV5-1; D: -; length: 13; size: few; J: TRBJ2-1; DNA: TGCGCCAGCAGCACCCTTAAGGGGAATGAGCAGTTCTTC; CDR3: CASSTLKGNEQFF
V: TRBV7-7; D: TRBD2; length: 16; size: many; J: TRBJ2-1; DNA: TGTGCTAGCAGCGCCTTAGCGGGGGGGAAATACAATGAGCAGTTCTTC; CDR3: CASSALAGGKYNEQFF
V: TRBV7-9; D: -; length: 15; size: few; J: TRBJ2-1; DNA: TGTGCCAGCAGCCTCGACTCCGATCCGTACAATGAGCAGTTCTTC; CDR3: CASSLDSDPYNEQFF
V: TRBV20-1; D: TRBD2; length: 14; size: few; J: TRBJ2-5; DNA: TGCAGTGCTAGTTGGCGGGGACTAAAAGATGAGCAGTACTTC; CDR3: CSASWRGLKDEQYF
V: TRBV27; D: -; length: 12; size: -; J: TRBJ2-2; DNA: TGTGCCAGCAGTCCTTTTGTTGGGGAGCTGTTTTTT; CDR3: CASSPFVGELFF
V: TRBV20-1; D: TRBD1; length: 15; size: many; J: TRBJ2-5; DNA: TGCAGTGCTAGAGATCCGGGACAGGGGTTGGAGACCCAGTACTTC; CDR3: CSARDPGQGLETQYF
V: TRBV6-2/TRBV6-3; D: TRBD2; length: 13; size: -; J: TRBJ2-3; DNA: TGTGCCACCGGACTAGCGGGCACAGATACGCAGTATTTT; CDR3: CATGLAGTDTQYF
V: TRBV6-2/TRBV6-3; D: TRBD1; length: 15; size: -; J: TRBJ1-5; DNA: TGTGCCAGCAGTTACGGGTGGACAGGGTATCAGCCCCAGCATTTT; CDR3: CASSYGWTGYQPQHF
V: TRBV19; D: -; length: 15; size: -; J: TRBJ1-5; DNA: TGTGCCAGTAGTATAACTGACCATTTGGATCAGCCCCAGCATTTT; CDR3: CASSITDHLDQPQHF
V: TRBV10-3; D: -; length: 17; size: -; J: TRBJ1-2; DNA: TGTGCCATCAGTGCGTCCCCCGGACAGCGAGGGCTCTTAGGCTACACCTTC; CDR3: CAISASPGQRGLLGYTF
V: TRBV21-1; D: -; length: 14; size: -; J: TRBJ2-5; DNA: TGTGCCAGCAGCCAACGACAGGGGATTGAGACCCAGTACTTC; CDR3: CASSQRQGIETQYF
V: TRBV20-1; D: -; length: 14; size: -; J: TRBJ1-3; DNA: TGCAGTGCCAGGGACACCAGCTCTGGAAACACCATATATTTT; CDR3: CSARDTSSGNTIYF
V: TRBV19; D: -; length: 11; size: many; J: TRBJ2-1; DNA: TGTGCCAGCAGTATCGGCAATGAGCAGTTCTTC; CDR3: CASSIGNEQFF
V: TRBV6-2/TRBV6-3; D: TRBD1; length: 14; size: -; J: TRBJ1-2; DNA: TGTGCCAGCAGGCCGGGACAGAACTACTATGGCTACACCTTC; CDR3: CASRPGQNYYGYTF
V: TRBV7-9; D: -; length: 15; size: -; J: TRBJ2-7; DNA: TGTGCCAGCAGCTTATCCGGAGTGGGGGTCTACGAGCAGTACTTC; CDR3: CASSLSGVGVYEQYF
V: TRBV27; D: -; length: 13; size: -; J: TRBJ1-5; DNA: TGTGCCAGCAGTGTAACGGGTTGGCAGCCCCAGCATTTT; CDR3: CASSVTGWQPQHF
V: TRBV5-1; D: TRBD1; length: 14; size: few; J: TRBJ2-1; DNA: TGCGCCAGCCTTCCTCAGACAGGGTCCAATGAGCAGTTCTTC; CDR3: CASLPQTGSNEQFF
V: TRBV29-1; D: TRBD1; length: 14; size: few; J: TRBJ2-1; DNA: TGCAGCTCTTACAGGGGGATACCTTACAATGAGCAGTTCTTC; CDR3: CSSYRGIPYNEQFF
V: TRBV28; D: -; length: 16; size: -; J: TRBJ1-4; DNA: TGTGCCAGCAGCCTAATAGCGGGGGCAACTAATGAAAAACTGTTTTTT; CDR3: CASSLIAGATNEKLFF
V: TRBV9; D: TRBD2; length: 16; size: -; J: TRBJ2-1; DNA: TGTGCCAGCAGCCCCTACTCTAGCGGGAGCTACAATGAGCAGTTCTTC; CDR3: CASSPYSSGSYNEQFF
V: TRBV5-6; D: -; length: 14; size: once; J: TRBJ1-1; DNA: TGTGCCAGCGGCCCGGAGATGATGAACACTGAAGCTTTCTTT; CDR3: CASGPEMMNTEAFF
V: TRBV10-3; D: -; length: 12; size: -; J: TRBJ2-3; DNA: TGTGCCATCAAGCCCGACACAGATACGCAGTATTTT; CDR3: CAIKPDTDTQYF
V: TRBV16; D: TRBD2; length: 14; size: -; J: TRBJ2-1; DNA: TGTGCCAGCAGCCAGCGGGAGGTCTACAATGAGCAGTTCTTC; CDR3: CASSQREVYNEQFF
V: TRBV12-3/TRBV12-4; D: TRBD1; length: 14; size: -; J: TRBJ1-4; DNA: TGTGCCAGCAGTGTACGACAGGGTTGGGAAAAACTGTTTTTT; CDR3: CASSVRQGWEKLFF
V: TRBV6-5; D: TRBD2; length: 16; size: few; J: TRBJ2-3; DNA: TGTGCCAGCAGGTCCAGACTAGCGGAGAGCACAGATACGCAGTATTTT; CDR3: CASRSRLAESTDTQYF
V: TRBV4-3; D: TRBD2; length: 18; size: -; J: TRBJ2-1; DNA: TGCGCCAGCAGCCAAGATCGTCAGCGGGGGAGCTCCTACAATGAGCAGTTCTTC; CDR3: CASSQDRQRGSSYNEQFF
V: TRBV6-1; D: -; length: 13; size: -; J: TRBJ2-7; DNA: TGTGCCAGCAGTAAGGGAGAGTCCTACGAGCAGTACTTC; CDR3: CASSKGESYEQYF
V: TRBV3-1; D: -; length: 15; size: -; J: TRBJ2-1; DNA: TGTGCCAGCAGCCCGCTCAGGAGGGGGTTAGAGACCCAGTTCTTC; CDR3: CASSPLRRGLETQFF